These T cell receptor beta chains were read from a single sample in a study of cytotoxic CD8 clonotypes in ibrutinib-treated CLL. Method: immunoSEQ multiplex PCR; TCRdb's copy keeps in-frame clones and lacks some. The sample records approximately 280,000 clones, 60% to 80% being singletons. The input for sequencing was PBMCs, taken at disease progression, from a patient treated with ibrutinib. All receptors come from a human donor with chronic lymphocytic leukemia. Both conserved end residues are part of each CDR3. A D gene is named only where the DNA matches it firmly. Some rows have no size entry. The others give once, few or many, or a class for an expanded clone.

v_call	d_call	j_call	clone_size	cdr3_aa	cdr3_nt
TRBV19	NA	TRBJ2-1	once	CASSIQDWGEQFF	TGTGCCAGTAGTATACAGGACTGGGGTGAGCAGTTCTTC
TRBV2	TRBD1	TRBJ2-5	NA	CASRGPDRGRETQYF	TGTGCCAGCAGGGGGCCCGACAGGGGCCGGGAGACCCAGTACTTC
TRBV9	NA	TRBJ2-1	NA	CASSLTVDRVNEQFF	TGTGCCAGCAGCCTCACGGTGGACCGCGTCAATGAGCAGTTCTTC
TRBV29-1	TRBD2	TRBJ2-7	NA	CSAEGTSKYEQYF	TGCAGCGCCGAGGGGACTAGTAAGTACGAGCAGTACTTC
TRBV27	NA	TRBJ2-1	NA	CASSHRAEQFF	TGTGCCAGCAGTCACCGGGCGGAGCAGTTCTTC
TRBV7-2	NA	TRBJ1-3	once	CASSPAPRTDPGNTIYF	TGTGCCAGCAGCCCTGCCCCGAGGACGGATCCTGGAAACACCATATATTTT
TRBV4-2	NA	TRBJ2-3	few	CASSLRSFEDTQYF	TGTGCCAGCAGCCTTAGAAGCTTTGAAGATACGCAGTATTTT
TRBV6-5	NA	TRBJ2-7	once	CASRTYRGSYEQYF	TGTGCCAGCAGGACGTATAGGGGCTCCTACGAGCAGTACTTC
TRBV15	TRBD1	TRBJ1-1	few	CATSRGDRHTEAFF	TGTGCCACCAGCAGAGGGGACAGACACACTGAAGCTTTCTTT
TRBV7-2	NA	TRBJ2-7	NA	CASSYKDRSYEQYF	TGTGCCAGCAGCTACAAGGACAGATCCTACGAGCAGTACTTC
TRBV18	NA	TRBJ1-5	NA	CASSPLQVTHPPQHF	TGTGCCAGCTCACCACTACAGGTAACTCATCCGCCCCAGCATTTT
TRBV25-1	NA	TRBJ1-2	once	CASSDPYGYTF	TGTGCCAGCAGTGACCCATATGGCTACACCTTC
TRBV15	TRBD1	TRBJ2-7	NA	CATSRPMGQGSEQYF	TGTGCCACCAGCAGACCAATGGGACAGGGGAGCGAGCAGTACTTC
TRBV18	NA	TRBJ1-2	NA	CASSPQVLPDYGYTF	TGTGCCAGCTCACCCCAGGTGCTCCCCGACTATGGCTACACCTTC
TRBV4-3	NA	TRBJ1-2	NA	CASSQDRLSLNYTF	TGCGCCAGCAGCCAAGATCGTCTCAGCCTCAATTACACCTTC
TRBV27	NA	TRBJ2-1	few	CASSLGTGNYNEQFF	TGTGCCAGCAGTTTGGGGACGGGGAACTACAATGAGCAGTTCTTC
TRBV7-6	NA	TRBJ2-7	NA	CASKGLATSYEQYF	TGTGCCAGCAAGGGACTGGCTACCTCCTACGAGCAGTACTTC
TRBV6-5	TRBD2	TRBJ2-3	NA	CASSSGLAPGTQYF	TGTGCCAGCAGTTCAGGACTAGCCCCGGGGACGCAGTATTTT
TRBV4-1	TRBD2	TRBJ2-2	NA	CASSPTSGGKVGELFF	TGCGCCAGCAGCCCGACTAGCGGGGGGAAGGTCGGGGAGCTGTTTTTT
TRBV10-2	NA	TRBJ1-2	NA	CASSELGPWGYTF	TGCGCCAGCAGTGAGCTGGGGCCCTGGGGCTACACCTTC
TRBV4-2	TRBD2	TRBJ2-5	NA	CASSQGTLLAIQETQYF	TGTGCCAGCAGCCAAGGTACTTTACTAGCGATCCAAGAGACCCAGTACTTC
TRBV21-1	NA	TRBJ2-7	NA	CASSKGNGTGFGGSQQQYF	TGTGCCAGCAGCAAAGGGAACGGGACAGGGTTCGGGGGGTCGCAGCAGCAGTACTTC
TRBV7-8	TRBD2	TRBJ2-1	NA	CASSLLAGYNEQFF	TGTGCCAGCAGCTTACTAGCGGGGTACAATGAGCAGTTCTTC
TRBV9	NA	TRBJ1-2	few	CASSVVGNYGYTF	TGTGCCAGCAGCGTAGTAGGGAACTATGGCTACACCTTC
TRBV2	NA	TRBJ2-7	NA	CASREIDGGSYEQYF	TGTGCCAGCAGGGAGATAGACGGGGGCTCCTACGAGCAGTACTTC
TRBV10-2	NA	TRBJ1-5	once	CASRDSAQPQHF	TGCGCCAGCAGAGACAGTGCTCAGCCCCAGCATTTT
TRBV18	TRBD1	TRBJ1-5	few	CASSRQGGLQPQHF	TGTGCCAGCTCACGACAGGGAGGACTTCAGCCCCAGCATTTT
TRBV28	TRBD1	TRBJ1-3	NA	CASSWTGVIRNTIYF	TGTGCCAGCAGTTGGACAGGGGTAATCCGAAACACCATATATTTT
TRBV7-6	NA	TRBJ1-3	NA	CASSWGGSGNTIYF	TGTGCCAGCAGCTGGGGGGGCTCTGGAAACACCATATATTTT
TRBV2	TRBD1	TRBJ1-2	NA	CASRQGYYGYTF	TGTGCCAGCAGACAGGGGTACTATGGCTACACCTTC
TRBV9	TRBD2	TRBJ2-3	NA	CASTLAGGGADTQYF	TGTGCCAGCACCTTAGCGGGAGGGGGAGCAGATACGCAGTATTTT
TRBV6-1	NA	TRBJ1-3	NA	CASSERGISGNTIYF	TGTGCCAGCAGTGAACGAGGGATATCTGGAAACACCATATATTTT
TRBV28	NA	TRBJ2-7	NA	CASSLDSMASYEQYF	TGTGCCAGCAGTCTGGACAGCATGGCCTCCTACGAGCAGTACTTC
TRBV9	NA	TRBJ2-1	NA	CASSVYGGPSSYNEQFF	TGTGCCAGCAGCGTTTACGGGGGGCCTAGCTCCTACAATGAGCAGTTCTTC
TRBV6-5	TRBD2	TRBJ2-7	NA	CAVGGGLAPYEQYF	TGTGCAGTAGGTGGGGGACTAGCGCCCTACGAGCAGTACTTC
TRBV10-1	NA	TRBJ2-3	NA	CASSDSPLSTDTQYF	TGCGCCAGCAGTGACAGCCCTTTAAGCACAGATACGCAGTATTTT
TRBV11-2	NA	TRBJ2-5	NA	CASSSHQGSKTQYF	TGTGCCAGCAGCTCCCATCAGGGTAGCAAGACCCAGTACTTC
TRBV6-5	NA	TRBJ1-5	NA	CASSGDKDQPQHF	TGTGCCAGCAGCGGGGACAAGGATCAGCCCCAGCATTTT
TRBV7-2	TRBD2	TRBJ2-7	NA	CASTPGLGGFEQYF	TGTGCCAGCACCCCGGGACTAGGAGGTTTCGAGCAGTACTTC
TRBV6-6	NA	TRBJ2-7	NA	CASSWEWGGMGEQYF	TGTGCCAGCAGTTGGGAGTGGGGAGGAATGGGCGAGCAGTACTTC
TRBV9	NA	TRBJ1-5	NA	CASSRSEVRNQPQHF	TGTGCCAGCAGCCGTAGTGAGGTGCGCAATCAGCCCCAGCATTTT
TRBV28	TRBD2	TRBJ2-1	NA	CASSAASGKTYNEQFF	TGTGCCAGCAGTGCCGCTAGCGGCAAAACCTACAATGAGCAGTTCTTC
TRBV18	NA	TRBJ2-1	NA	CASSPPFSQGVNEQFF	TGTGCCAGCTCACCACCCTTTAGTCAGGGTGTCAATGAGCAGTTCTTC
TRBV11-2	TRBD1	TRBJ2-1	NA	CASSPYRGRRDNEQFF	TGTGCCAGCAGCCCCTACAGGGGCCGAAGGGACAATGAGCAGTTCTTC
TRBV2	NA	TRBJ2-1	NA	CASSEHYTGRGSYNEQFF	TGTGCCAGCAGTGAACACTACACAGGGAGGGGGTCCTACAATGAGCAGTTCTTC
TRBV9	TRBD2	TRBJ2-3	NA	CASSPLAGSGTDTQYF	TGTGCCAGCAGCCCACTAGCGGGTTCTGGGACAGATACGCAGTATTTT
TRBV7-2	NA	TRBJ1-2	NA	CASTADYGYTF	TGTGCCAGCACAGCGGACTATGGCTACACCTTC
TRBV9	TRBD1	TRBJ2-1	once	CASSVDVRGNNEQFF	TGTGCCAGCAGCGTAGATGTCAGGGGGAACAATGAGCAGTTCTTC
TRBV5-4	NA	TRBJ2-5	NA	CASSLVEQETQYF	TGTGCCAGCAGCTTGGTGGAACAAGAGACCCAGTACTTC